This TCR beta chain was sequenced in a study of Graves' ophthalmopathy and Graves' hyperthyroidism. General study points: The authors also found most expanded thyroid clonotypes above 0.001 frequency in blood.

The CDR3 sequence is 15 residues long. The ends were cut back, 5 bases at V and 7 bases at J, with 21 bases in the middle. Germline CDR1 reads MNHEY; CDR2 reads SMNVEV (reference sequence). Amplified material comprised TCR beta CDR3 regions derived from RNA transcripts. First-round RT-PCR used HTBI primers; second-round multiplex PCR followed. TCRdb ran MiXCR on the multiplex PCR reads and lists one entry per CDR3 protein. The sample consists of roughly 350,000 distinct CDR3 sequences, 17% of them appearing once. This clonotype showed up many times. Its antigen is not known. The evidence that diagnosis relied on was clinical symptoms, serum thyroxine, TRAb, thyroid ultrasound and orbital computed tomography.

Source material: peripheral blood. This sequence was found in an adult woman with stable Graves' hyperthyroidism. The chain carries TRBV27 and TRBJ2-7, with a weak D call TRBD1 (5 bases). CDR3 sequence: CASSPRQPSLREQYF. CDR3 in DNA: TGTGCCAGCAGTCCCCGACAGCCCTCGCTCCGGGAGCAGTACTTC.